What follows are 4 T cell receptor beta chains derived from one specimen sequenced in a study of vaccination and CD4 T cells after COVID-19. These receptors have no identified antigens. As for treatment: approximately nine-day PBMC culture with coronavirus spike peptide pools or control peptides (ViraFEST assay). Cultured CD4+ T cells had their DNA profiled by the Oncomine TCR Beta short-read assay. TCRdb re-analysed the PCR reads in MiXCR, keeping a single row per CDR3 protein. The sample consists of more than 4,500 distinct CDR3 sequences, 40% of them appearing once. The sequenced sample consisted of CD4+ T cells from blood, cultured in vitro. Every receptor here comes from a human donor who had recovered from COVID-19.

J is TRBJ1-1 and V is TRBV20-1, with D perhaps matching TRBD1 (6 bases). V lost 2 bases to trimming and J lost 5 bases, with 15 bases between them. CDR3 length: 14 amino acids. Looked up from germline, CDR1 is DFQATT and CDR2 is SNEGSKA (reference sequence). CDR3 region: CSARWGGAGTEAFF. CDR3 DNA: TGCAGTGCTAGATGGGGGGGCGCGGGGACTGAAGCTTTCTTT.

This chain joins TRBV6-2 or TRBV6-3 and TRBJ1-2; a possible D gene is TRBD1 (5 bases). There are 13 residues in the CDR3. Germline V gives CDR1 MNHEY, CDR2 SVGEGT. Trimming removed 5 bases from V and 0 bases from J, with 7 bases in between. This CDR3 reads CASSTGSNYGYTF. For the CDR3, the DNA is TGTGCCAGCAGTACAGGTTCTAACTATGGCTACACCTTC.

The chain has TRBV12-3 or TRBV12-4 and TRBJ2-3; 12 positions agree with TRBD2. Losses at the gene ends were 4 bases for V and 5 bases for J; bases not matched to a gene: 7. CDR3 length equals 16 residues. In DNA form, the CDR3 reads TGTGCCAGCAGTTCCCGACTAGCGGGAGTACTAGATACGCAGTATTTT. Its translation is CASSSRLAGVLDTQYF.

Here the CDR3 reads CASSERRRTVEQYF. The CDR3 coding sequence is TGTGCCAGCAGTGAAAGGAGGAGGACAGTGGAGCAGTACTTC. The chain combines TRBV6-1 with TRBJ2-7; D possibly corresponds to TRBD1 (6 bases). This CDR3 is 14 amino acids long. The germline CDR1 and CDR2 sequences are MNHNS and SASEGT. The V end lost 2 bases, the J end lost 7 bases, and 15 bases lay between the germline ends.